This T cell receptor beta chain emerged from a study of OX40 agonist ivuxolimab in advanced cancers. Overall study findings and caveats: On average, CD8+ T cells showed a greater number of expanded clones than CD4+.

Concerning this clone: Antigen specificity is unknown.

Some clones are missing from TCRdb's copy, which holds only in-frame ones; the method was immunoSEQ multiplex PCR. Found here are tens of thousands of clones, 85% to 90% of them singletons; the top ten hold approximately 10%. V was clipped by 2 bases and J by 6 bases, with 11 bases between them. This CDR3 comprises 13 residues. CDR1 and CDR2 from the germline V gene are SGHNT and YYREEE (reference sequence). This receptor was obtained from an adult with an advanced solid tumor such as melanoma, head and neck, liver or kidney cancer. The rearrangement links TRBV5-4 to TRBJ2-5, with unresolved D. The input for sequencing was CD4+ or CD8+ T cells sorted from blood, taken in a trial of the OX40 agonist ivuxolimab. Here the CDR3 DNA reads TGTGCCAGCAGCTTCGACTCATCACAGACCCAGTACTTC. This codes for CASSFDSSQTQYF.